The present T cell receptor beta chain was sequenced within a study of spatial heterogeneity in lung cancer. Germline assignment: CDR1 MNHEY and CDR2 SVGEGT. The V gene end was trimmed by 8 bases and the J gene end by 1 base; junction bases not matched to a gene: 8. CDR3 length equals 14 residues. TCRdb fed the 5' RACE reads into MiXCR, producing one record per CDR3 protein. The sample has around 87,000 distinct CDR3 sequences, approximately 12% seen once. In its sample, this clonotype was seen many times. Time point here: sample taken at primary tumor resection. No cell sorting; template was whole RNA from tumor, lung tissue or PBMC.

The sample consisted of PBMCs, taken at surgery. The J gene is TRBJ2-7, the V gene TRBV6-2 or TRBV6-3, with 7 bases matching TRBD2. This clonotype originated in a male donor with early-stage non-small cell lung cancer. CDR3 residues: CASCRRESSYEQYF. The DNA for the CDR3 is TGTGCCAGCTGCCGGCGGGAGAGTTCCTACGAGCAGTACTTC.